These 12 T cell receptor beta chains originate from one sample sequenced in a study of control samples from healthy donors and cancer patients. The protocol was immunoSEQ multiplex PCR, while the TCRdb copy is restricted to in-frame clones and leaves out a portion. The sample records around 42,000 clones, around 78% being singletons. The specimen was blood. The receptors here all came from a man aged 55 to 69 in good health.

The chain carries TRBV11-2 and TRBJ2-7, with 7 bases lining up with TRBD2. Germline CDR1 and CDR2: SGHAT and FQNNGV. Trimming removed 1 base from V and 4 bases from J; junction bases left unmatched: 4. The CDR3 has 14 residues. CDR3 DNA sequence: TGTGCCAGCAGCTTAGCTGCGGGGGTGTACGAGCAGTACTTC. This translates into CASSLAAGVYEQYF.

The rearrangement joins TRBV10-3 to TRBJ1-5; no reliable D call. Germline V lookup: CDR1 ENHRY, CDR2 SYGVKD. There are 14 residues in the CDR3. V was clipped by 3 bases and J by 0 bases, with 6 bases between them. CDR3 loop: CAISEFNSNQPQHF. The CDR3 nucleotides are TGTGCCATCAGTGAATTCAATAGCAATCAGCCCCAGCATTTT.

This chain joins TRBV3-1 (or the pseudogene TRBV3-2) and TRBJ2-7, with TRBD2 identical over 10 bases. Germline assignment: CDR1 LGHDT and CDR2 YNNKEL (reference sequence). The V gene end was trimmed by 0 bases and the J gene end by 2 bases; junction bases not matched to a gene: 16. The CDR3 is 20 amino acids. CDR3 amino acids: CASSQDRGTHSGRRPYEQYF. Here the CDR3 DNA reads TGTGCCAGCAGCCAAGACCGGGGGACCCATAGCGGGAGGCGGCCCTACGAGCAGTACTTC.

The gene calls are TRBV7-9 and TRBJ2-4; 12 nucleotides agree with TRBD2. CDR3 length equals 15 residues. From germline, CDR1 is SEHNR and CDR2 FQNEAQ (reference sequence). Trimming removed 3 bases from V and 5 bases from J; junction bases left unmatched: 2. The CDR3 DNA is TGTGCCAGCAGCTTGGCTAGCGGGAGGGAAAACATTCAGTACTTC. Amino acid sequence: CASSLASGRENIQYF. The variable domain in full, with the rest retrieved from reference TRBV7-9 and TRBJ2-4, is DTGVSQNPRHKITKRGQNVTFRCDPISEHNRLYWYRQTLGQGPEFLTYFQNEAQLEKSRLLSDRFSAERPKGSFSTLEIQRTEQGDSAMYLCASSLASGRENIQYFGAGTRLSVL.

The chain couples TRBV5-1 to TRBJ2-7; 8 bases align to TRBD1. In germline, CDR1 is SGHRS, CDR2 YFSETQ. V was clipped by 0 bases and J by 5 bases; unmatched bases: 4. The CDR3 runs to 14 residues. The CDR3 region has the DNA TGCGCCAGCAGCTTGGGACAGGGGTTTAACGAGCAGTACTTC. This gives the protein CASSLGQGFNEQYF.

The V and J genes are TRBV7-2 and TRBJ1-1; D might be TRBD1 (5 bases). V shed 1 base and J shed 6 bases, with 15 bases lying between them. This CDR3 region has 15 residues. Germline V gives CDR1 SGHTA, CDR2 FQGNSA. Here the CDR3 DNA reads TGTGCCAGCAGCTTAGTGCGCGGGCAGGGAGCTGAAGCTTTCTTT. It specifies CASSLVRGQGAEAFF.

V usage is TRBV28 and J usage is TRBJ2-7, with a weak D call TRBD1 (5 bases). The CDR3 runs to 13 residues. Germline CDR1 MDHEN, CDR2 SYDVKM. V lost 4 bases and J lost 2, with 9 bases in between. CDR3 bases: TGTGCCAGCAGTTGGGTAGGGGCCTACGAGCAGTACTTC. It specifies CASSWVGAYEQYF.

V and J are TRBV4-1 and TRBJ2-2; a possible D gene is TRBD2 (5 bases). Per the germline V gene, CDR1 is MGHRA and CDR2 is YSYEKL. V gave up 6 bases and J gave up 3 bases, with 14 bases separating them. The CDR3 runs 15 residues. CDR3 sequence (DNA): TGCGCCAGCAGTCCAGGACTCCTGGACACCGGGGAGCTGTTTTTT. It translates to CASSPGLLDTGELFF.

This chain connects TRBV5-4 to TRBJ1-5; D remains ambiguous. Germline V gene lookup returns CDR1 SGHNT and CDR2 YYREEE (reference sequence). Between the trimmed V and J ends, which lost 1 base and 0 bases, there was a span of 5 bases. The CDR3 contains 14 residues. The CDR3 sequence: CASSLSGSNQPQHF. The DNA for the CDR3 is TGTGCCAGCAGCTTGTCAGGTAGCAATCAGCCCCAGCATTTT.

CDR3 sequence reads: CASSKEAGYSNQPQHF. The CDR3 DNA follows: TGTGCCAGCAGCAAAGAGGCAGGATATAGCAATCAGCCCCAGCATTTT. J is TRBJ1-5 and V is TRBV21-1; TRBD1, the table's D call, lacks a check against the DNA. TRBV21-1 is flagged as a pseudogene. The CDR3 runs 16 residues.

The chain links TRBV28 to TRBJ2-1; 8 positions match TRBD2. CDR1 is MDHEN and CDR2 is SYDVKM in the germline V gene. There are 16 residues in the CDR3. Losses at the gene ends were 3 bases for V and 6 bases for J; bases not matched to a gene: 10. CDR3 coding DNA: TGTGCCAGCAGTTTCCTCAAGGGGACTAGGGGCAATGAGCAGTTCTTC. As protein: CASSFLKGTRGNEQFF. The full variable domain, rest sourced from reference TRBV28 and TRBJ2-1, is DVKVTQSSRYLVKRTGEKVFLECVQDMDHENMFWYRQDPGLGLRLIYFSYDVKMKEKGDIPEGYSVSREKKERFSLILESASTNQTSMYLCASSFLKGTRGNEQFFGPGTRLTVL.

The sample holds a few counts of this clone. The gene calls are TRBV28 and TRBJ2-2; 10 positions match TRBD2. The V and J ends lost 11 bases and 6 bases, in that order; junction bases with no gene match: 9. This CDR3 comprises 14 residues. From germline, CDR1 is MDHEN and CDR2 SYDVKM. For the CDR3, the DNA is TGTGCCGGTCGCGGGACTAGCGTCGCCGGGGAGCTGTTTTTT. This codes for CAGRGTSVAGELFF. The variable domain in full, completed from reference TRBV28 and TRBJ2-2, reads DVKVTQSSRYLVKRTGEKVFLECVQDMDHENMFWYRQDPGLGLRLIYFSYDVKMKEKGDIPEGYSVSREKKERFSLILESASTNQTSMYLCAGRGTSVAGELFFGEGSRLTVL.